This is a list of T cell receptor beta chains from one sample in a study of T cell responses to AZD1222 COVID-19 vaccine. TCRdb keeps only in-frame clones here, not all; method: immunoSEQ multiplex PCR. The sample holds about 110,000 clones; approximately 90% are singletons and the top ten take roughly 21%. This specimen was peripheral blood, taken on day 0 of AZD1222 vaccination. These receptors came from an adult in good health. CDR3s include the opening cysteine and the closing phenylalanine or tryptophan. D genes are given only for firm matches. For some rows the clone size is stated as once, few or many, or as a class when expanded; others skip it.

abundance	d_gene	j_gene	v_gene	CDR3aa	CDR3nt
.	TRBD1	TRBJ1-1	TRBV11-2	CASSGQGRNTEAFF	TGTGCCAGCAGCGGACAGGGGAGGAACACTGAAGCTTTCTTT
.	.	TRBJ2-7	TRBV6-2/TRBV6-3	CASSYDYSYEQYF	TGTGCCAGCAGTTACGACTACTCCTACGAGCAGTACTTC
once	.	TRBJ1-2	TRBV6-2/TRBV6-3	CASSYVGDYGYTF	TGTGCCAGCAGTTACGTAGGGGACTATGGCTACACCTTC
.	.	TRBJ2-3	TRBV5-5	CASSLEGPWDTQYF	TGTGCCAGCAGCTTGGAGGGTCCATGGGATACGCAGTATTTT
.	TRBD1	TRBJ1-1	TRBV9	CASSVGGTRTGEAFF	TGTGCCAGCAGCGTAGGGGGCACCCGGACAGGTGAAGCTTTCTTT
.	TRBD1	TRBJ1-2	TRBV19	CASSETGDYGYTF	TGTGCCAGTAGCGAAACAGGGGACTATGGCTACACCTTC
.	.	TRBJ2-7	TRBV4-3	CASSPEARGPSYEQYF	TGCGCCAGCAGCCCGGAGGCCCGGGGCCCGTCCTACGAGCAGTACTTC
.	.	TRBJ1-2	TRBV6-6	CASRRPLRGLGYGYTF	TGTGCCAGCAGACGTCCCCTAAGGGGACTCGGCTATGGCTACACCTTC
.	TRBD1	TRBJ1-4	TRBV6-5	CASSPEGAGEEKLFF	TGTGCCAGCAGTCCTGAGGGGGCGGGGGAAGAAAAACTGTTTTTT
.	TRBD1	TRBJ1-6	TRBV6-8	CASTKSGQGGTNSPLHF	TGTGCCAGCACTAAATCTGGACAGGGCGGAACTAATTCACCCCTCCACTTT
.	.	TRBJ2-1	TRBV3-1/TRBV3-2	CASSQGGAREQFF	TGTGCCAGCAGCCAGGGGGGGGCGCGTGAGCAGTTCTTC
once	TRBD1	TRBJ2-7	TRBV5-1	CASSSGTGGHEQYF	TGCGCCAGCAGTTCCGGGACAGGGGGCCACGAGCAGTACTTC
.	TRBD1	TRBJ2-1	TRBV30	CAWSIRDRGGHNEQFF	TGTGCCTGGAGTATTAGGGACAGGGGGGGACACAATGAGCAGTTCTTC
.	.	TRBJ2-7	TRBV21-1	CASSSTGRGGVYEQYF	TGTGCCAGCAGCTCCACGGGCAGGGGGGGAGTCTACGAGCAGTACTTC
.	.	TRBJ1-4	TRBV5-1	CASSLQGLGANEKLFF	TGCGCCAGCAGCTTACAAGGGTTGGGAGCTAATGAAAAACTGTTTTTT
.	.	TRBJ2-7	TRBV30	CAWSFLPGAFGYEQYF	TGTGCCTGGAGTTTTTTGCCGGGCGCGTTTGGCTACGAGCAGTACTTC
.	.	TRBJ1-5	TRBV21-1	CASSNRETGLGVNQPQHF	TGTGCCAGCAGCAACCGGGAAACAGGGCTGGGTGTCAATCAGCCCCAGCATTTT
.	.	TRBJ1-5	TRBV5-5	CASSPLPQGGNQPQHF	TGTGCCAGCAGCCCGCTTCCACAGGGAGGGAATCAGCCCCAGCATTTT
.	TRBD1	TRBJ1-6	TRBV5-8	CASSFPGTGPSSPLHF	TGTGCCAGCAGCTTTCCTGGGACAGGGCCGTCCTCACCCCTCCACTTT
.	.	TRBJ1-1	TRBV6-2/TRBV6-3	CASSYASVVNTEAFF	TGTGCCAGCAGTTACGCGTCGGTAGTGAACACTGAAGCTTTCTTT
.	TRBD2	TRBJ2-3	TRBV4-3	CASSSRTSGGTDTQYF	TGCGCCAGCAGCTCTAGGACTAGCGGGGGCACAGATACGCAGTATTTT
.	.	TRBJ2-1	TRBV6-2/TRBV6-3	CASSQEQSYNEQFF	TGTGCCAGCAGTCAGGAACAGTCCTACAATGAGCAGTTCTTC
.	.	TRBJ1-2	TRBV19	CASSPFGNGYTF	TGTGCCAGTAGCCCGTTTGGCAATGGCTACACCTTC
.	TRBD1	TRBJ1-2	TRBV14	CASSQEVAGQGNFYGYTF	TGTGCCAGCAGCCAAGAGGTGGCGGGACAGGGAAACTTCTATGGCTACACCTTC
.	.	TRBJ2-3	TRBV29-1	CSVSLDTQYF	TGCAGCGTGAGCCTAGATACGCAGTATTTT
.	.	TRBJ1-3	TRBV6-1	CASSAARSGNTIYF	TGTGCCAGCAGTGCAGCACGATCTGGAAACACCATATATTTT
.	.	TRBJ2-1	TRBV12-3/TRBV12-4	CASSRKNEQFF	TGTGCCAGCAGTCGTAAAAATGAGCAGTTCTTC
.	.	TRBJ2-7	TRBV6-5	CASSYSRQGGNNEQYF	TGTGCCAGCAGTTACTCTCGACAGGGAGGCAACAACGAGCAGTACTTC
.	.	TRBJ1-5	TRBV12-5	CASGLDADLAQPQHF	TGTGCTAGTGGTTTGGATGCAGACCTCGCTCAGCCCCAGCATTTT
once	TRBD1	TRBJ1-4	TRBV29-1	CSAILTGGGEKLFF	TGCAGCGCCATACTGACAGGGGGCGGAGAAAAACTGTTTTTT
.	.	TRBJ2-2	TRBV19	CASTLKVNTGELFF	TGTGCCAGTACCTTGAAGGTGAACACCGGGGAGCTGTTTTTT
.	.	TRBJ1-3	TRBV10-3	CAISESVYGAGMDSGNTIYF	TGTGCCATCAGTGAGTCGGTATACGGAGCGGGAATGGACTCTGGAAACACCATATATTTT
.	.	TRBJ2-1	TRBV12-5	CASAITRDWNNEQFF	TGTGCTAGTGCCATTACACGGGACTGGAACAATGAGCAGTTCTTC
.	.	TRBJ1-2	TRBV21-1	CASYGPQGYTF	TGTGCCAGCTACGGACCGCAGGGCTACACCTTC
.	TRBD1	TRBJ1-1	TRBV6-6	CASSYQETGGTEAFF	TGTGCCAGCAGTTACCAGGAGACAGGGGGCACTGAAGCTTTCTTT
.	.	TRBJ2-2	TRBV18	CASSPPTAEELFF	TGTGCCAGCTCACCACCGACAGCTGAGGAGCTGTTTTTT
.	.	TRBJ2-1	TRBV15	CATSPARSYNEQFF	TGTGCCACCAGCCCCGCCCGCTCCTACAATGAGCAGTTCTTC
.	TRBD2	TRBJ2-7	TRBV23-1	CASSQLRTSGSYEQYF	TGCGCCAGCAGTCAACTACGGACTAGCGGTAGCTACGAGCAGTACTTC
.	TRBD2	TRBJ2-1	TRBV5-1	CASSSGTSGYLGGNEQFF	TGCGCCAGCAGCTCCGGGACTAGCGGTTACTTGGGGGGCAATGAGCAGTTCTTC
.	.	TRBJ2-3	TRBV5-1	CASSRRTAGWGTDTQYF	TGCGCCAGCAGCCGACGGACAGCCGGATGGGGCACAGATACGCAGTATTTT
.	.	TRBJ2-5	TRBV4-3	CASSQGGLREETQYF	TGCGCCAGCAGCCAAGGAGGTCTCAGGGAAGAGACCCAGTACTTC
.	TRBD1	TRBJ2-7	TRBV29-1	CSVRQGSAYEQYF	TGCAGCGTCCGACAGGGATCGGCCTACGAGCAGTACTTC